The TCR beta chain under discussion was sequenced for a study of shared clonotypes between healthy human individuals. Study details: Serving as donors were two women and a few men, whose ages spanned 18 to 49.

Researchers partitioned CD4+ cells into CD45RA+ naive and CD45RA-negative memory subsets. In regard to this clone: The antigen is undetermined. The germline gene is not matched at one end of the junction; a read error may be the cause.

Germline values: CDR1 SGHTA, CDR2 FQGTGA. CDR3 length: 13 amino acids. Study results and caveats: Among a few donors, roughly 5% of naive CD4 clonotypes were found in common.

Method: immunoSEQ multiplex PCR; TCRdb's copy keeps in-frame clones and lacks some. Here the sample spans about 680,000 clones, approximately 79% being singletons. The source of this sequence is a woman aged 25 to 39 in good health. The sequenced sample was memory CD4+ T cells sorted from blood. Subset defined: CD45RA-negative fraction. The chain combines TRBV7-3 with TRBJ2-1, with D uncertain. The CDR3 protein is CASSPYSNNEQFF. The CDR3 nucleotides read TGTGCCAGCAGCCCATACTCCAACAATGAGCAGTTCTTC.